This T cell receptor (beta chain) was obtained from a study of shared clonotypes between healthy human individuals. In the study overall: A few men and two women, aged 18 to 49, were donors. Three CD4 naive, three CD4 memory, two CD8 naive and one CD8 memory plate were used per donor.

Deep-level running was used for the assay. Some clones are missing from TCRdb's copy, which holds only in-frame ones; the method was immunoSEQ multiplex PCR. The sample lists about 2.3 million clones, 85% to 95% occurring once. The ends were cut back, 5 bases at V and 5 bases at J, with 15 bases in the middle. CDR3 length: 14 residues. In germline, CDR1 is SGHTA, CDR2 FQGTGA. Comment on this clone: Its antigen is unidentified.

Overall study results and limits: Measured sharing among donors was expected to vary with sequencing depth.

The source material was naive CD4+ T cells from PBMCs. Subset reported: CD45RA+ positively selected. The source of this sequence is a man aged 18 to 30 in good health. Some clones in this sample may be carry-over from other donors' samples. This rearrangement joins TRBV7-3 to TRBJ1-1; D unresolved. The CDR3: CASSQSGVWTEAFF. CDR3 bases: TGTGCCAGCAGCCAAAGCGGGGTTTGGACTGAAGCTTTCTTT.